The 8 T cell receptor beta chains listed next were all sequenced from one sample in a study of cytomegalovirus exposure and HLA in healthy donors. In the PCR, 60 Vbeta and 13 Jbeta primers were used. This table comes from immunoSEQ multiplex PCR, and its TCRdb copy is limited to in-frame clones, with some not included. This specimen shows around 210,000 clones; the ten leading clones hold 0.95% to 1.3%. The specimen sequenced was PBMCs. The origin of the receptors is a girl aged 2-15 years in good health and CMV-seropositive.

V gene TRBV27 combines with J gene TRBJ1-1, with 9 bases that match TRBD1. CDR3 size: 14 residues. From germline, CDR1 is MNHEY and CDR2 SMNVEV (reference sequence). The ends lost 7 bases at V and 4 bases at J; junction bases unmatched: 7. CDR3 region: CASTRTTGGTEAFF. The CDR3 DNA follows: TGTGCCAGCACCCGTACGACAGGGGGCACTGAAGCTTTCTTT.

The V gene is TRBV19, the J gene TRBJ1-3, with D hard to call. This CDR3 contains 14 residues. With 5 bases removed from V and 0 bases from J, the gap between germline ends came to 8 bases. Germline CDR1 LNHDA, CDR2 SQIVND (reference sequence). The CDR3 sequence is CASSWAGSGNTIYF. CDR3 coding DNA: TGTGCCAGTAGTTGGGCAGGCTCTGGAAACACCATATATTTT.

V and J are TRBV19 and TRBJ1-2; D gene unclear. Germline V gene lookup returns CDR1 LNHDA and CDR2 SQIVND (reference sequence). V was clipped by 10 bases and J by 5 bases, with 14 bases between them. The CDR3 consists of 12 residues. This CDR3 reads CATAAAYYGYTF. The CDR3 DNA reads TGTGCCACAGCGGCTGCGTATTATGGCTACACCTTC.

This rearrangement joins TRBV28 to TRBJ2-1, with TRBD2 identical over 7 bases. Looked up from germline, CDR1 is MDHEN and CDR2 is SYDVKM. V was clipped by 8 bases and J by 4 bases; unmatched bases: 11. This CDR3 has 15 amino acids. The CDR3 sequence is CASASRELVYNEQFF. CDR3 coding DNA: TGTGCCAGCGCGTCGCGGGAGTTGGTTTACAATGAGCAGTTCTTC.

V usage is TRBV7-9 and J usage is TRBJ1-5; the match to TRBD1 covers 8 bases. The CDR3 runs 14 residues. V gave up 10 bases and J gave up 4 bases; unmatched junction bases: 9. CDR1 and CDR2 from the germline V gene are SEHNR and FQNEAQ (reference sequence). Here the CDR3 reads CATTEQGANQPQHF. CDR3 in DNA: TGTGCCACAACGGAGCAGGGGGCTAATCAGCCCCAGCATTTT.

The rearrangement uses TRBV28 and TRBJ1-3, with D perhaps TRBD1 (6 bases). Looked up from germline, CDR1 is MDHEN and CDR2 is SYDVKM. The CDR3 spans 16 residues. V was clipped by 5 bases and J by 1 base, with 15 bases between them. The CDR3 DNA reads TGTGCCAGCAGTCCCACGGACAGCGTTTCTGGAAACACCATATATTTT. Translation gives CASSPTDSVSGNTIYF. The full variable domain, with the rest looked up from reference TRBV28 and TRBJ1-3, is DVKVTQSSRYLVKRTGEKVFLECVQDMDHENMFWYRQDPGLGLRLIYFSYDVKMKEKGDIPEGYSVSREKKERFSLILESASTNQTSMYLCASSPTDSVSGNTIYFGEGSWLTVV.

The rearrangement uses TRBV6-1 and TRBJ2-1; D is possibly TRBD1 (5 bases). Trimming left V 1 base short and J 9 bases short, with 16 bases between. This CDR3 comprises 15 residues. Germline values: CDR1 MNHNS, CDR2 SASEGT. The CDR3 DNA reads as TGTGCCAGCAGTGAAGTTGGGCAGGGATGGAGTGAGCAGTTCTTC. Translation: CASSEVGQGWSEQFF.

This chain uses TRBV27 with TRBJ1-4, with D possibly matching TRBD1 (5 bases). Germline loops: CDR1 MNHEY, CDR2 SMNVEV (reference sequence). V shed 2 bases and J shed 4 bases, with 14 bases lying between them. This CDR3 is built from 16 residues. The CDR3, as DNA: TGTGCCAGCAGTTTAGGGGCCCTTACCGGTAATGAAAAACTGTTTTTT. The encoded protein is CASSLGALTGNEKLFF.